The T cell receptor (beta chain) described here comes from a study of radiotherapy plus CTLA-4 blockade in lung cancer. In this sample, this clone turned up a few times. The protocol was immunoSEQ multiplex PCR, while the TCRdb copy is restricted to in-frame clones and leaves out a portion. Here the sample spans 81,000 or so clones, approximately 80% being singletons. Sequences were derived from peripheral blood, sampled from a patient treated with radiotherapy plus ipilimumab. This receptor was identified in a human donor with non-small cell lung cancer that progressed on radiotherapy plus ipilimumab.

The CDR3 bases are TGTGCCAGCAGCCGAGGGGGACAGGGGGAGCAGTACTTC. This codes for CASSRGGQGEQYF. The chain links TRBV5-4 to TRBJ2-7; TRBD1 aligns across 10 bases. V lost 4 bases, J lost 7 bases, and 5 bases stayed unmatched. CDR3 length equals 13 residues. CDR1 and CDR2 from the germline V gene are SGHNT and YYREEE (reference sequence).